The 27 T cell receptor beta chains reported below all come from one sample, sequenced in a study of OX40 agonist ivuxolimab in advanced cancers. TCRdb's copy holds only in-frame clones and misses some; the assay was immunoSEQ multiplex PCR. The repertoire holds about 28,000 clones, with around 86% as singletons. Sequencing used CD4+ or CD8+ T cells sorted from blood, obtained in a trial of the OX40 agonist ivuxolimab. These receptors were taken from an adult with an advanced solid tumor such as melanoma, head and neck, liver or kidney cancer.

The chain links TRBV5-1 to TRBJ1-4; 7 nucleotides match TRBD1. There are 14 residues in the CDR3. CDR1 SGHRS and CDR2 YFSETQ come from the germline V gene. Germline trimming cut 0 bases from V and 8 bases from J; bases unmatched to any gene: 4. CDR3: CASSLEGAREKLFF. CDR3 sequence (DNA): TGCGCCAGCAGCTTGGAGGGGGCGCGAGAAAAACTGTTTTTT.

The chain is built from TRBV11-1 and TRBJ1-1; 8 nucleotides line up with TRBD1. V gave up 5 bases and J gave up 1 base; unmatched junction bases: 6. CDR1 and CDR2 from the germline V gene are SGHAT and FQDESV (reference sequence). The length of the CDR3 is 15 residues. This chain's CDR3 is CASSPFGTGNTEAFF. The CDR3, as DNA: TGTGCCAGCAGCCCCTTCGGGACAGGGAACACTGAAGCTTTCTTT.

This clone appeared a few times. V and J are TRBV9 and TRBJ2-5; 10 bases are shared with TRBD2. This CDR3 spans 14 amino acids. Germline loops: CDR1 SGDLS, CDR2 YYNGEE. The J segment lost 6 bases and the V segment lost 3 bases, leaving 5 bases of the junction unmatched. The CDR3 DNA is TGTGCCAGCAGCGATAGCGGGGGGCGGAAGACCCAGTACTTC. Amino acids: CASSDSGGRKTQYF.

A single count supports this clone. The chain has TRBV29-1 and TRBJ2-2; TRBD1 or TRBD2 may be the D gene (7 bases each). Per germline, CDR1 SQVTM and CDR2 ANQGSEA. The V end lost 7 bases, the J end lost 4 bases, and 19 bases lay between the germline ends. The CDR3 totals 15 residues. This CDR3 reads CSAMTGRVGTGELFF. CDR3 bases: TGCAGCGCCATGACAGGGAGGGTGGGCACCGGGGAGCTGTTTTTT.

The chain combines TRBV7-9 with TRBJ2-3, with D perhaps TRBD1 or TRBD2 (5 bases each). The V gene's germline CDR1 is SEHNR and CDR2 FQNEAQ (reference sequence). Trimming removed 5 bases from V and 4 bases from J, with 19 bases in between. This CDR3 contains 16 residues. The CDR3 spells CASSRYGTEDSDTQYF. As DNA, the CDR3 is TGTGCCAGCAGCCGATATGGGACCGAGGATTCAGATACGCAGTATTTT.

The genes are TRBV9 and TRBJ2-3; D gene uncertain. The CDR3 is 15 residues long. CDR1 and CDR2 (germline): SGDLS, YYNGEE. Trimming took 0 bases from V and 0 from J, leaving 8 bases between them. As DNA, the CDR3 is TGTGCCAGCAGCGTAGGGGCAGGAAGCACAGATACGCAGTATTTT. Translating it yields CASSVGAGSTDTQYF.

This chain joins TRBV5-1 and TRBJ2-5; 12 positions match TRBD2. V trimming: 3 bases; J trimming: 10 bases; junction bases outside the gene matches: 7. Germline CDR1 is SGHRS and CDR2 is YFSETQ. This CDR3 spans 14 amino acids. The CDR3 loop is CASSWTSGTRDQYF. CDR3 bases: TGCGCCAGCAGCTGGACTAGCGGGACCCGTGACCAGTACTTC.

The V call is TRBV11-3, the J call TRBJ2-5; unclear D gene. TRBJ2-7 explains the end of the DNA better; the J call may be wrong. CDR3 size: 11 residues. Germline values: CDR1 SGHNT, CDR2 YENEEA. CDR3 bases: TGTGCCAGCAGAGTGGCATACGAGCAGTACTTC. Its protein is CASRVAYEQYF.

CDR3 sequence: CASSHSIGAYGYTF. The DNA for the CDR3 is TGTGCCAGCAGCCACTCGATTGGGGCCTATGGCTACACCTTC. The chain has TRBV5-5 and TRBJ1-2, with D possibly being TRBD1 (5 bases). The V gene lost 4 bases and the J gene lost 4 bases, with 14 bases spanning the gap. This CDR3 spans 14 amino acids. Germline CDR1 is SGHKS and CDR2 is YYEKEE (reference sequence).

The chain uses TRBV6-6 and TRBJ2-7, with D uncertain. This CDR3 contains 11 residues. Germline CDR1 reads MNHNY; CDR2 reads SVGAGI (reference sequence). V was clipped by 5 bases and J by 2 bases, with 4 bases between them. CDR3 region: CASSATYEQYF. As DNA, the CDR3 is TGTGCCAGCAGTGCAACCTACGAGCAGTACTTC.

This rearrangement joins TRBV10-1 to TRBJ2-1; TRBD2 matches 12 bases. The germline gives CDR1 WNHNN, CDR2 SYGVQD (reference sequence). The CDR3 totals 16 residues. The J segment lost 8 bases and the V segment lost 4 bases, leaving 9 bases of the junction unmatched. The CDR3 spells CASSGGGASGRDEQFF. CDR3 bases: TGCGCCAGCAGTGGCGGGGGGGCTAGCGGGAGGGATGAGCAGTTCTTC.

The gene calls are TRBV28 and TRBJ2-1, with TRBD2 matching over 7 bases. Germline assignment: CDR1 MDHEN and CDR2 SYDVKM. Germline trimming cut 3 bases from V and 4 bases from J; bases unmatched to any gene: 6. The CDR3 length is 15 residues. The CDR3 spells CASSFQREVYNEQFF. DNA for the CDR3: TGTGCCAGCAGTTTCCAGCGGGAAGTATACAATGAGCAGTTCTTC.

The V gene is TRBV19, the J gene TRBJ2-7; D unclear. The germline gives CDR1 LNHDA, CDR2 SQIVND (reference sequence). This CDR3 is 16 amino acids long. V lost 6 bases and J 2 bases, leaving 20 bases between the germline ends. Written as DNA, the CDR3 is TGTGCCAGTAGCCCAAATGGCCCCTACCTTACCTACGAGCAGTACTTC. Protein sequence: CASSPNGPYLTYEQYF.

This clone was found a few times. The chain combines TRBV19 with TRBJ1-2; D gene uncertain. Germline values: CDR1 LNHDA, CDR2 SQIVND (reference sequence). Trimming shortened V by 6 bases and J by 2 bases, and 16 bases separated the two germline ends. The CDR3 consists of 15 residues. The CDR3 nucleotides are TGTGCCAGTAGATTGGAGCACCGGGGAAACTATGGCTACACCTTC. Translating it yields CASRLEHRGNYGYTF.

The chain has TRBV9 and TRBJ1-5, with a tentative D call TRBD1 (6 bases). The CDR3 is made up of 15 amino acids. CDR1 is SGDLS and CDR2 is YYNGEE in the germline V gene. V was pared by 4 bases and J by 6 bases, with 17 bases between. The CDR3 DNA sequence: TGTGCCAGCAGCCCAAGTGAGGGGGGTGTTCAGCCCCAGCATTTT. This codes for CASSPSEGGVQPQHF.

The chain joins TRBV6-6 to TRBJ1-1, with 8 bases that match TRBD1. In germline, CDR1 is MNHNY, CDR2 SVGAGI (reference sequence). This CDR3 contains 14 residues. Trimming cost V 5 bases and J 1 base; bases outside gene matches: 3. The CDR3 loop is CASSRDRGNTEAFF. DNA for the CDR3: TGTGCCAGCAGTCGTGACAGGGGGAACACTGAAGCTTTCTTT.

The gene calls are TRBV29-1 and TRBJ2-7; D perhaps matches TRBD1 (7 bases). The CDR3 consists of 11 residues. V was trimmed by 7 bases and J by 4 bases, leaving 11 bases between them. Per the germline V gene, CDR1 is SQVTM and CDR2 is ANQGSEA. The CDR3 loop is CSGGTAYEQYF. Written as DNA, the CDR3 is TGCAGCGGCGGGACAGCATACGAGCAGTACTTC.

The J gene is TRBJ2-5, the V gene TRBV11-2; D not certain. The V gene's germline CDR1 is SGHAT and CDR2 FQNNGV. The length of the CDR3 is 12 residues. The V end was cut by 1 base, the J end by 5 bases, with 5 bases between. The CDR3, as DNA: TGTGCCAGCAGCTTAGGATGGGAGACCCAGTACTTC. Its translation is CASSLGWETQYF.

This clone appeared a single time. CDR3 loop: CASSLAIMNTEAFF. CDR3 DNA sequence: TGCGCCAGCAGCTTGGCCATCATGAACACTGAAGCTTTCTTT. The rearrangement uses TRBV5-1 and TRBJ1-1, with no clear D. CDR1 and CDR2 (germline): SGHRS, YFSETQ. Trimming took off 0 bases at V and 0 bases at J, with 6 bases between the two ends. The CDR3 sequence is 14 residues long.

This chain links TRBV5-1 with TRBJ2-5; D is possibly TRBD1 (5 bases). The CDR3 is 16 residues long. V lost 0 bases and J lost 5, with 17 bases in between. CDR1 and CDR2 (germline): SGHRS, YFSETQ. In DNA, the CDR3 is TGCGCCAGCAGCTTGGCCAGGGCGGACCTGTTGGAGACCCAGTACTTC. The encoded protein is CASSLARADLLETQYF.

This chain connects TRBV7-2 to TRBJ1-3; D is possibly TRBD1 (6 bases). This CDR3 is built from 17 residues. The germline CDR1 and CDR2 sequences are SGHTA and FQGNSA. Trimming pared 5 bases from V and 0 bases from J, leaving 17 bases between. CDR3 sequence (DNA): TGTGCCAGCAGCCGTAAGGGGCTGGGACACTCTGGAAACACCATATATTTT. Amino acids: CASSRKGLGHSGNTIYF.

This clone was detected only a few times. This rearrangement joins TRBV7-6 to TRBJ1-4; D is unresolved. V was trimmed by 0 bases and J by 3 bases, leaving 11 bases between them. Germline V gene data show CDR1 as SGHVS and CDR2 as FNYEAQ. This CDR3 contains 16 residues. Here the CDR3 DNA reads TGTGCCAGCAGCTTAGCGCGGCAGCCTTCTAATGAAAAACTGTTTTTT. Residues: CASSLARQPSNEKLFF.

This clone was detected a few times. The rearrangement uses TRBV2 and TRBJ1-5; D is unclear. CDR3 length equals 15 residues. Trimming left V 4 bases short and J 6 bases short, with 16 bases between. The germline CDR1 and CDR2 sequences are SNHLY and FYNNEI. This CDR3 reads CASSGDGVTSQPQHF. The CDR3 DNA sequence: TGTGCCAGCAGTGGGGATGGGGTCACCTCTCAGCCCCAGCATTTT.

This chain connects TRBV11-2 to TRBJ2-7; 9 bases are a match to TRBD2. CDR1 and CDR2 from the germline V gene are SGHAT and FQNNGV. J lost 4 bases, V lost 7 bases, and 8 bases had no gene match. The CDR3 length is 14 residues. CDR3 in DNA: TGTGCCAGCAAATCGAGCGGGGGGAAATACGAGCAGTACTTC. It codes for CASKSSGGKYEQYF.

The chain recombines TRBV19 with TRBJ1-3; no clear D gene. Germline CDR1 is LNHDA and CDR2 is SQIVND (reference sequence). This CDR3 region has 15 residues. V was clipped by 3 bases and J by 0 bases, with 9 bases between them. CDR3 sequence: CASSIAGVSGNTIYF. The CDR3 DNA is TGTGCCAGTAGTATCGCCGGCGTCTCTGGAAACACCATATATTTT.

In DNA, the CDR3 is TGTGCCAGCAGTTGGCTCGGCTCTGGAAACACCATATATTTT. This sequence encodes CASSWLGSGNTIYF. The chain employs TRBV2 and TRBJ1-3, with D unresolved. The germline CDR1 and CDR2 sequences are SNHLY and FYNNEI. The ends were cut back, 5 bases at V and 0 bases at J, with 8 bases in the middle. The CDR3 runs to 14 residues.

The chain combines TRBV13 with TRBJ2-7; D may correspond to TRBD1 or TRBD2 (5 bases each). The CDR3 is made up of 14 amino acids. The ends were cut back, 0 bases at V and 2 bases at J, with 8 bases in the middle. The germline V gene has CDR1 PRHDT and CDR2 FYEKMQ (reference sequence). DNA for the CDR3: TGTGCCAGCAGCTTAGGGCCGGGACCCTACGAGCAGTACTTC. Its translation: CASSLGPGPYEQYF.